The 12 T cell receptor beta chains listed next were all sequenced from one sample in a study of blood T cell repertoires in COVID-19. TCRdb keeps only in-frame clones here, not all; method: immunoSEQ multiplex PCR. The profile shows some 320,000 clones, 85% of them singletons. The specimen sequenced was PBMCs or T cells enriched from blood (not recorded which). All receptors come from a woman aged 30 to 39 who had been exposed to COVID-19.

The rearrangement joins TRBV30 to TRBJ2-1; TRBD2 matches at 9 bases. This CDR3 has 16 residues. J was trimmed by 3 bases and V by 0 bases; bases with no gene match: 6. In germline, CDR1 is GTSNPN, CDR2 SVGIG (reference sequence). CDR3 in DNA: TGTGCCTGGAGTGTACAGGGACTAGCCAACTACAATGAGCAGTTCTTC. Translation gives CAWSVQGLANYNEQFF.

This chain links TRBV4-3 with TRBJ2-6, with a possible D match to TRBD2 (7 bases). CDR3 size: 18 residues. Germline V CDR1 and CDR2: LGHNA, YSLEER. Trimming took off 5 bases at V and 0 bases at J, with 17 bases between the two ends. The CDR3 protein is CASSSPRGGFSGANVLTF. The CDR3 nucleotides read TGCGCCAGCAGCTCCCCGAGGGGGGGTTTCTCTGGGGCCAACGTCCTGACTTTC.

The chain carries TRBV4-2 and TRBJ2-4; 7 bases map to TRBD2. The ends lost 11 bases at V and 2 bases at J; junction bases unmatched: 21. CDR1 and CDR2 from the germline V gene are LGHNA and YNFKEQ. This CDR3 is built from 18 residues. CDR3 sequence reads: CAGPPAARDGGTKNIQYF. The CDR3, as DNA: TGTGCCGGACCCCCAGCAGCGAGAGACGGGGGGACCAAAAACATTCAGTACTTC.

V usage is TRBV15 and J usage is TRBJ1-6; no clear D gene. There are 14 residues in the CDR3. The germline V and J ends were trimmed by 0 bases and 7 bases, with 7 bases remaining between them. CDR1 is LNHNV, CDR2 YYDKDF, per germline (reference sequence). Here the CDR3 reads CATSREFGNSPLHF. The CDR3 coding sequence is TGTGCCACCAGCAGAGAGTTCGGGAATTCACCCCTCCACTTT.

This chain joins TRBV5-1 and TRBJ2-5; a weak D match, TRBD2 (5 bases). The V gene lost 0 bases and the J gene lost 2 bases, with 11 bases spanning the gap. The CDR3 sequence is 15 residues long. CDR1 and CDR2 (germline): SGHRS, YFSETQ. The CDR3 sequence: CASSLGTRPQETQYF. The DNA for the CDR3 is TGCGCCAGCAGCTTGGGGACTCGACCACAAGAGACCCAGTACTTC.

A few counts support this clone. The J gene is TRBJ1-1, the V gene TRBV11-2; a weak D match, TRBD1 (6 bases). In germline, CDR1 is SGHAT, CDR2 FQNNGV. The V gene lost 5 bases and the J gene lost 1 base, with 11 bases spanning the gap. The CDR3 has 14 amino acids. CDR3: CASSLGQPNTEAFF. The CDR3 DNA reads TGTGCCAGCAGCCTAGGACAGCCGAACACTGAAGCTTTCTTT. Variable domain in full (rest from reference TRBV11-2 and TRBJ1-1): EAGVAQSPRYKIIEKRQSVAFWCNPISGHATLYWYQQILGQGPKLLIQFQNNGVVDDSQLPKDRFSAERLKGVDSTLKIQPAKLEDSAVYLCASSLGQPNTEAFFGQGTRLTVV.

The V and J genes are TRBV5-6 and TRBJ1-5; D is undetermined. Germline CDR1 SGHDT, CDR2 YYEEEE. The CDR3 consists of 16 residues. Trimming removed 3 bases at V and 0 bases at J, with 13 bases between. Here the CDR3 DNA reads TGTGCCAGCAGCTCCTCCACAGAGTTTAGCAATCAGCCCCAGCATTTT. This encodes CASSSSTEFSNQPQHF. The full variable domain, its missing parts supplied by reference TRBV5-6 and TRBJ1-5, is DAGVTQSPTHLIKTRGQQVTLRCSPKSGHDTVSWYQQALGQGPQFIFQYYEEEERQRGNFPDRFSGHQFPNYSSELNVNALLLGDSALYLCASSSSTEFSNQPQHFGDGTRLSIL.

In nucleotides, the CDR3 is TGCGCCAGCAGCCCGGGACTAGCGGGGGGGAAGCTAGAGACCGGGGAGCTGTTTTTT. Its protein is CASSPGLAGGKLETGELFF. The chain couples TRBV4-3 to TRBJ2-2; 16 nucleotides align to TRBD2. The CDR3 length is 19 residues. The germline V gene has CDR1 LGHNA and CDR2 YSLEER. Losses at the gene ends were 4 bases for V and 5 bases for J; bases not matched to a gene: 10.

Many counts were recorded for this clone. This sequence joins TRBV25-1 and TRBJ2-3; D is unresolved. CDR3 length equals 16 residues. Trimming shortened V by 1 base and J by 1 base, and 12 bases separated the two germline ends. The V gene's germline CDR1 is MGHDK and CDR2 SYGVNS. The CDR3 DNA reads as TGTGCCAGCAGTGAATCGAGCGCGAGCGGCACAGATACGCAGTATTTT. Translated: CASSESSASGTDTQYF.

The J gene is TRBJ1-5, the V gene TRBV18; D is ambiguous. CDR3 length equals 15 residues. The ends were cut back, 3 bases at V and 0 bases at J, with 9 bases in the middle. Germline V gene lookup returns CDR1 KGHSH and CDR2 LQKENI. The CDR3, as DNA: TGTGCCAGCTCACCCCGAGCCGCTAGCAATCAGCCCCAGCATTTT. Its protein is CASSPRAASNQPQHF. Full variable domain (remainder filled in from reference TRBV18 and TRBJ1-5): NAGVMQNPRHLVRRRGQEARLRCSPMKGHSHVYWYRQLPEEGLKFMVYLQKENIIDESGMPKERFSAEFPKEGPSILRIQQVVRGDSAAYFCASSPRAASNQPQHFGDGTRLSIL.

To note about this clone: The same CDR3 can be traced to other DNA sequences in this sample. The V gene is TRBV11-2, the J gene TRBJ1-2; possibly TRBD1 for D (5 bases). CDR1 is SGHAT and CDR2 is FQNNGV in the germline V gene. The length of the CDR3 is 18 residues. Trimming took off 1 base at V and 2 bases at J, with 20 bases between the two ends. The CDR3 DNA sequence: TGTGCCAGCAGCTTAGTGGGGGGGGGAGGGGCGAGAAACTATGGCTACACCTTC. It encodes CASSLVGGGGARNYGYTF.

The V gene is TRBV2, the J gene TRBJ2-3, with D perhaps matching TRBD2 (5 bases). CDR3 length equals 13 residues. The V gene lost 11 bases and the J gene lost 6 bases, with 18 bases spanning the gap. Germline V gene sequence: CDR1 SNHLY, CDR2 FYNNEI. CDR3: CAYQAGSRDTQYF. DNA of the CDR3: TGTGCCTATCAGGCGGGTTCTAGGGATACGCAGTATTTT.